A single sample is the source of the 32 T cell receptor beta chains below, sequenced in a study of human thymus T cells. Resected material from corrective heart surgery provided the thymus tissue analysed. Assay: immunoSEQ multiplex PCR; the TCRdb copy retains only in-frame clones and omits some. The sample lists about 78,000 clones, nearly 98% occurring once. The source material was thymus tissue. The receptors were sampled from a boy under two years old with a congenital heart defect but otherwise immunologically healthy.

The CDR3 DNA sequence: TGTGCCAGCAGCCAAGATTCCGGTGCCGAGCAGTACTTC. It encodes CASSQDSGAEQYF. The gene calls are TRBV4-2 and TRBJ2-7, with D unclear. Per germline, CDR1 LGHNA and CDR2 YNFKEQ. The ends were cut back, 0 bases at V and 6 bases at J, with 9 bases in the middle. The CDR3 is made up of 13 amino acids.

In DNA, the CDR3 is TGTGCCAGTAGTATAAAGCTGAATAATCAGCCCCAGCATTTT. Protein sequence: CASSIKLNNQPQHF. This chain connects TRBV19 to TRBJ1-5; D not certain. Trimming took 2 bases from V and 4 from J, leaving 9 bases between them. The CDR3 sequence is 14 residues long. CDR1 is LNHDA and CDR2 is SQIVND in the germline V gene (reference sequence).

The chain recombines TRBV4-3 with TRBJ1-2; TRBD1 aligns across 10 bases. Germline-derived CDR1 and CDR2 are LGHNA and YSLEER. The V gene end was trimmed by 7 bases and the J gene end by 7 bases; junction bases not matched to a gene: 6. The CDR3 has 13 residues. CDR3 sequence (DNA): TGCGCCAGCACCGGGGGACAGGGGTCTGGCTACACCTTC. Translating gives CASTGGQGSGYTF.

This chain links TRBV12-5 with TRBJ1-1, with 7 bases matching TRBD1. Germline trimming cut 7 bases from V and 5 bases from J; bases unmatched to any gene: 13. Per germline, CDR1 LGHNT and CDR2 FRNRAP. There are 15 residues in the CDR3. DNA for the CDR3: TGTGCTAGTGATATGACAGGGTTGGGGAAGACTGAAGCTTTCTTT. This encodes CASDMTGLGKTEAFF.

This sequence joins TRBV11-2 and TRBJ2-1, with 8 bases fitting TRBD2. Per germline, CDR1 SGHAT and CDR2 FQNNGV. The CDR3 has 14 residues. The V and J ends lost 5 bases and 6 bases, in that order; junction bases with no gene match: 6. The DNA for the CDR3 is TGTGCCAGCAGCGGGACGGGAGGGCCCAATGAGCAGTTCTTC. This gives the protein CASSGTGGPNEQFF.

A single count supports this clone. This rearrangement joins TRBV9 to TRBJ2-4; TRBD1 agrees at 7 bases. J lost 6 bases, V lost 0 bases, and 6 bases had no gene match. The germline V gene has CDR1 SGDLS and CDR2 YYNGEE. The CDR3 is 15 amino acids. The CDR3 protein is CASSVATWDRNIQYF. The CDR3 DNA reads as TGTGCCAGCAGCGTAGCTACATGGGACAGAAACATTCAGTACTTC.

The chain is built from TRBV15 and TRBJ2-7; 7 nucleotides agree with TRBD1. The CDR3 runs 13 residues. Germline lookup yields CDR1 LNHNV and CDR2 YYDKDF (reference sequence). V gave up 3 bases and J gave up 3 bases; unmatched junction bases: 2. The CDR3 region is CATSRTGFYEQYF. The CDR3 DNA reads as TGTGCCACCAGCAGGACAGGGTTCTACGAGCAGTACTTC.

The CDR3 sequence is CASSLPVGDSRVVNTEAFF. The CDR3 DNA sequence: TGTGCCAGCAGTCTCCCCGTCGGGGACAGTAGGGTGGTTAACACTGAAGCTTTCTTT. V is TRBV28 and J is TRBJ1-1; 7 bases fit TRBD1. Germline V gene sequence: CDR1 MDHEN, CDR2 SYDVKM. The J segment lost 2 bases and the V segment lost 5 bases, leaving 20 bases of the junction unmatched. The CDR3 runs to 19 residues.

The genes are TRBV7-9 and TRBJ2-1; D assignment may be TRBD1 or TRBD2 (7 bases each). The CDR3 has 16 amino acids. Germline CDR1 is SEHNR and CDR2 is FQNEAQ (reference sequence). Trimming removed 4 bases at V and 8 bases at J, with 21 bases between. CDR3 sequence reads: CASSSFLEGGGDEQFF. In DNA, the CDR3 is TGTGCCAGCAGCTCCTTTTTGGAGGGAGGGGGCGATGAGCAGTTCTTC.

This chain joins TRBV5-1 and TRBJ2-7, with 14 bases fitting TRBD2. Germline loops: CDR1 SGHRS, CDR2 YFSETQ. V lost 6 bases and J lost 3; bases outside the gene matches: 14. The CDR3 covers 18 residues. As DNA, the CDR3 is TGCGCCAGCAACCTTAGACCGGGACTAGCGGGAGTACTCTACGAGCAGTACTTC. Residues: CASNLRPGLAGVLYEQYF.

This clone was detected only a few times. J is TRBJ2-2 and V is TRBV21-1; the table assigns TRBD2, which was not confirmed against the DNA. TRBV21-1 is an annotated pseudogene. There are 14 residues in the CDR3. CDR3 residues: CASSAMTLSGELFF. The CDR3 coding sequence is TGTGCCAGCAGCGCAATGACTCTCTCCGGGGAGCTGTTTTTT.

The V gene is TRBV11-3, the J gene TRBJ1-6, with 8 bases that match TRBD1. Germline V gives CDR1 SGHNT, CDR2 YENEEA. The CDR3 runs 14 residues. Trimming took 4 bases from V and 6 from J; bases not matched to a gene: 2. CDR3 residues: CASSSGQGNSPLHF. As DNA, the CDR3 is TGTGCCAGCAGCTCAGGACAGGGTAATTCACCCCTCCACTTT.

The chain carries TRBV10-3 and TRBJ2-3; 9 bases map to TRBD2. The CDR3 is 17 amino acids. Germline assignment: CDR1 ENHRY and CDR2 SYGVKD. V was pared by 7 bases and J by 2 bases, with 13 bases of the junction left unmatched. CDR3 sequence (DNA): TGTGCCATCATGGAGGTAGCGGGAGCTCCGCCCACAGATACGCAGTATTTT. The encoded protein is CAIMEVAGAPPTDTQYF.

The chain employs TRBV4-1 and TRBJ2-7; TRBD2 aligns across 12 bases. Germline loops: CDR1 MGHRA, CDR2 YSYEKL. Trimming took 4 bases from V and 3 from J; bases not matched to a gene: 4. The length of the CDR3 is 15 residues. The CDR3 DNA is TGCGCCAGCAGCCCGGGACTAGCGGGTCTCTACGAGCAGTACTTC. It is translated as CASSPGLAGLYEQYF.

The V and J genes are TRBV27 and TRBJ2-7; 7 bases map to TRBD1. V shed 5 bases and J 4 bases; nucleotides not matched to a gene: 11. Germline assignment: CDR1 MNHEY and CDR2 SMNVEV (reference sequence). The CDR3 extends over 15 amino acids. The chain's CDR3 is CASSAPGQIIYEQYF. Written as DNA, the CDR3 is TGTGCCAGCAGTGCCCCGGGACAGATAATTTACGAGCAGTACTTC.

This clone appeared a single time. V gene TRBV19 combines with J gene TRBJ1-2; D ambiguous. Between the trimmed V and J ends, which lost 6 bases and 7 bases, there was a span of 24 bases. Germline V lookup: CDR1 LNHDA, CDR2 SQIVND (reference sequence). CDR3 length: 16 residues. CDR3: CASSIFRRGKRGGYTF. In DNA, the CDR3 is TGTGCCAGTAGCATATTCCGCCGAGGGAAAAGAGGTGGCTACACCTTC. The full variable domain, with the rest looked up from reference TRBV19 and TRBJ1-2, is DGGITQSPKYLFRKEGQNVTLSCEQNLNHDAMYWYRQDPGQGLRLIYYSQIVNDFQKGDIAEGYSVSREKKESFPLTVTSAQKNPTAFYLCASSIFRRGKRGGYTFGSGTRLTVV.

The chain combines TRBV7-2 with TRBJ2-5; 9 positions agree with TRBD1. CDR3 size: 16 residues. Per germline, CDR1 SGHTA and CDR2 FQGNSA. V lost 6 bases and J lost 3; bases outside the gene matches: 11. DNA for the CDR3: TGTGCCAGCAGTCTTGGACAGGGGTCTAAAAAAGAGACCCAGTACTTC. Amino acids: CASSLGQGSKKETQYF.

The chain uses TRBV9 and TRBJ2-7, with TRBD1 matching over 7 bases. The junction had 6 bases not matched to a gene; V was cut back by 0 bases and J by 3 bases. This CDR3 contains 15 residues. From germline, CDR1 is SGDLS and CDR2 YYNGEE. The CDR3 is CASSVADRDSYEQYF. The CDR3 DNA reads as TGTGCCAGCAGCGTAGCCGACCGGGACAGCTACGAGCAGTACTTC.

CDR3 DNA: TGCAGCGTTGAAGCCGGGACAGGGGGTCCCCACGAGCAGTACTTC. Translating gives CSVEAGTGGPHEQYF. This chain uses TRBV29-1 with TRBJ2-7; 11 nucleotides line up with TRBD1. CDR1 is SQVTM, CDR2 ANQGSEA, per germline. Trimming cost V 1 base and J 5 bases; bases outside gene matches: 7. The CDR3 length is 15 residues.

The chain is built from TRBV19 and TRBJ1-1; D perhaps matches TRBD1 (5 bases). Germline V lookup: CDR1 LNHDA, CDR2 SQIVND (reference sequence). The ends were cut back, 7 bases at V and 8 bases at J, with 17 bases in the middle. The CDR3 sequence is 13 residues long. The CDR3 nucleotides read TGTGCCAGTACTCCAGGGAACCTGCCGGAAGCTTTCTTT. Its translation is CASTPGNLPEAFF.

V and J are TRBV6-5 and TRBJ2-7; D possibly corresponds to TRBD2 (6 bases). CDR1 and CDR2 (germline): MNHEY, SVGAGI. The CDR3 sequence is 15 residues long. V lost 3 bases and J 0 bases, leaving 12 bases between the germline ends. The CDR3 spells CASSYAGSLSYEQYF. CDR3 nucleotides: TGTGCCAGCAGTTATGCGGGGTCCCTCTCCTACGAGCAGTACTTC.

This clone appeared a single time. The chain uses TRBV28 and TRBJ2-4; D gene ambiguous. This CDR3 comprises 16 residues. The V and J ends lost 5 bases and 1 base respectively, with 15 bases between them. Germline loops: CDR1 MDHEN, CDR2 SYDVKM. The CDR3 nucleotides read TGTGCCAGCAGTCACGCCCCGGGTCCGGCCAAAAACATTCAGTACTTC. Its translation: CASSHAPGPAKNIQYF.

The CDR3 DNA sequence: TGTGCCAGCTCACCACTTTCGACAGGGTTAGAAAACACCATATATTTT. It yields the protein CASSPLSTGLENTIYF. This chain uses TRBV18 with TRBJ1-3; 7 bases line up with TRBD1. The CDR3 runs 16 residues. V gave up 1 base and J gave up 6 bases; unmatched junction bases: 9. The germline V gene encodes CDR1 KGHSH and CDR2 LQKENI.

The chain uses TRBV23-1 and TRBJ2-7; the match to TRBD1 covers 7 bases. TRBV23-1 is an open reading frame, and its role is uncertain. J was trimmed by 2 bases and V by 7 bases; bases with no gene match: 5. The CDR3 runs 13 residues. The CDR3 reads CASIRTGAYEQYF. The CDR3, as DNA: TGCGCCAGCATAAGAACAGGGGCCTACGAGCAGTACTTC.

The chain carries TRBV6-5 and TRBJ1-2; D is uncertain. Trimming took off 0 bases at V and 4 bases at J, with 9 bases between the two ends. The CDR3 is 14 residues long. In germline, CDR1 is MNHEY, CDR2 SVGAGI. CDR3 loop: CASSYSEDTYGYTF. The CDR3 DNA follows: TGTGCCAGCAGTTACTCAGAGGATACCTATGGCTACACCTTC.

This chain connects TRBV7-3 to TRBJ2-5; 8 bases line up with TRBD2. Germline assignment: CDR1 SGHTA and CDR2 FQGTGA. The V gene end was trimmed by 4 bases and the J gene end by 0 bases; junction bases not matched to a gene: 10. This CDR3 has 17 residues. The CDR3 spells CASSSLPRGVHQETQYF. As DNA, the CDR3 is TGTGCCAGCAGCTCCCTCCCGCGGGGGGTGCACCAAGAGACCCAGTACTTC. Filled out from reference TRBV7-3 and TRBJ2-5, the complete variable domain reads GAGVSQTPSNKVTEKGKYVELRCDPISGHTALYWYRQSLGQGPEFLIYFQGTGAADDSGLPNDRFFAVRPEGSVSTLKIQRTERGDSAVYLCASSSLPRGVHQETQYFGPGTRLLVL.

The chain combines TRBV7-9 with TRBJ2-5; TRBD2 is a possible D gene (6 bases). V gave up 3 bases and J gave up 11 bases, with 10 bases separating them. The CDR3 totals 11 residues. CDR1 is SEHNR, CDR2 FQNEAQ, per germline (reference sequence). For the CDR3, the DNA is TGTGCCAGCAGCTTCGGCGGGATGCAGTACTTC. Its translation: CASSFGGMQYF.

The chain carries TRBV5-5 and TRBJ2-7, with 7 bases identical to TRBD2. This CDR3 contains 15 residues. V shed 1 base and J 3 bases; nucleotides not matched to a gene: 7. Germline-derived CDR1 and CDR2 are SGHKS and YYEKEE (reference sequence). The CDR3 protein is CASSLRLAERYEQYF. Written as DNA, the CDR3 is TGTGCCAGCAGCTTGAGGCTAGCGGAGCGCTACGAGCAGTACTTC.

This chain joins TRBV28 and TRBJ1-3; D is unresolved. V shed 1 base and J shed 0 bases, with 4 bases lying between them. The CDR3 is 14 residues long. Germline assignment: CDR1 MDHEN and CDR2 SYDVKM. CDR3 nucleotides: TGTGCCAGCAGTTTATACAGCTCTGGAAACACCATATATTTT. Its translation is CASSLYSSGNTIYF.

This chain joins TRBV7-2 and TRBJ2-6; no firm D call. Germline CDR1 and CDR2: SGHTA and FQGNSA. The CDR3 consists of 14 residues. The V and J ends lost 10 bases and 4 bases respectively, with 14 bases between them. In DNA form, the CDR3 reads TGTGCCACCGCCAAAGAGTGGGGGGCCAACGTCCTGACTTTC. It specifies CATAKEWGANVLTF.

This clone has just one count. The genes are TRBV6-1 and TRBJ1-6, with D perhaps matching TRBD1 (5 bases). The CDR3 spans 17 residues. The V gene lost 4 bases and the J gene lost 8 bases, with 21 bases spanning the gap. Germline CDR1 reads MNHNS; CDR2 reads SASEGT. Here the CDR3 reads CASSAGSPNRAYSPLHF. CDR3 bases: TGTGCCAGCAGTGCAGGGTCCCCGAACCGGGCGTATTCACCCCTCCACTTT.

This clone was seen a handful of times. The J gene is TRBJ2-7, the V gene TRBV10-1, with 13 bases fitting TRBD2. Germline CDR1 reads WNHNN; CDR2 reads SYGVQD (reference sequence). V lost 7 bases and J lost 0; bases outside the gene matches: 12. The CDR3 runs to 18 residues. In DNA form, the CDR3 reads TGCGCCAGCACTCTGACTAGCGGGGGGCCTAACCGCTCCTACGAGCAGTACTTC. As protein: CASTLTSGGPNRSYEQYF.